The next 30 T cell receptor beta chains were all read from a single sample in a study of T cell repertoires in cytomegalovirus infection. Using its own MiXCR run on the reads, TCRdb lists one record per CDR3 protein. This table has about 89,000 distinct CDR3 sequences, 25% to 35% appearing once. These receptors have no known antigen. The sequencing here drew on CD8+ T cells from cultured PBMCs, taken from culture after CMV antigen stimulation. The receptor set was obtained from a human donor in good health (CMV status not recorded). Some clones in this sample may be carry-over from other donors' samples.

This clonotype has only a few counts. The CDR3 DNA sequence: TGTGCCAGCAGTCCTAGCGGGGGGGCTGATACGCAGTATTTT. Translation: CASSPSGGADTQYF. This chain joins TRBV7-3 and TRBJ2-3; the match to TRBD2 covers 12 bases. The V gene's germline CDR1 is SGHTA and CDR2 FQGTGA. V gave up 6 bases and J gave up 6 bases; unmatched junction bases: 4. The CDR3 spans 14 residues.

The rearrangement uses TRBV19 and TRBJ1-5, with D hard to call. CDR3 size: 15 residues. V was clipped by 4 bases and J by 7 bases, with 17 bases between them. Per the germline V gene, CDR1 is LNHDA and CDR2 is SQIVND (reference sequence). The CDR3, as DNA: TGTGCCAGTAGTAATTTGTACAGCCGCCCCCAGCCCCAGCATTTT. Protein: CASSNLYSRPQPQHF.

There are a few counts of this clonotype. The rearrangement uses TRBV7-6 and TRBJ1-5; D might be TRBD1 (6 bases). V was trimmed by 1 base and J by 1 base, leaving 11 bases between them. The CDR3 sequence is 16 residues long. The germline V gene has CDR1 SGHVS and CDR2 FNYEAQ. The CDR3 DNA sequence: TGTGCCAGCAGCTTAGGAGGAGGGGGGAGCAATCAGCCCCAGCATTTT. Amino acids: CASSLGGGGSNQPQHF.

This clonotype was counted a few times. The chain carries TRBV7-2 and TRBJ1-1; possible D gene TRBD1, 5 bases. Germline-derived CDR1 and CDR2 are SGHTA and FQGNSA. V was clipped by 5 bases and J by 4 bases, with 17 bases between them. The CDR3 spans 15 residues. Here the CDR3 DNA reads TGTGCCAGCAGCCCATCACGAGCAGGGCGCACTGAAGCTTTCTTT. Translation gives CASSPSRAGRTEAFF.

The chain links TRBV7-3 to TRBJ2-5; D gene unclear. The V gene's germline CDR1 is SGHTA and CDR2 FQGTGA. The CDR3 is 14 residues long. V lost 5 bases and J 5 bases, leaving 15 bases between the germline ends. The CDR3 nucleotides are TGTGCCAGCAGCCCCTCGGACCGGCGGGAGACCCAGTACTTC. Translated, it gives CASSPSDRRETQYF. Full variable domain (remainder filled in from reference TRBV7-3 and TRBJ2-5): GAGVSQTPSNKVTEKGKYVELRCDPISGHTALYWYRQSLGQGPEFLIYFQGTGAADDSGLPNDRFFAVRPEGSVSTLKIQRTERGDSAVYLCASSPSDRRETQYFGPGTRLLVL.

This clonotype has only a few counts. This chain uses TRBV27 with TRBJ1-2; TRBD1 matches 8 bases. The CDR3 consists of 15 residues. J gave up 9 bases and V 4 bases, and 13 bases lay outside the gene matches. CDR1 and CDR2 (germline): MNHEY, SMNVEV (reference sequence). The CDR3 sequence: CASSSTGVGKRSYTF. Here the CDR3 DNA reads TGTGCCAGCAGTTCGACAGGGGTGGGGAAGCGTAGCTACACCTTC.

This clonotype was detected only a few times. This sequence joins TRBV11-2 and TRBJ2-7; a possible D gene is TRBD2 (7 bases). Germline V gene sequence: CDR1 SGHAT, CDR2 FQNNGV. V dropped 2 bases and J dropped 5 bases, with 13 bases sitting between them. The CDR3 length is 14 residues. CDR3 nucleotide sequence: TGTGCCAGCAGCTTAAGTGCGGGGGCGCACGAGCAGTACTTC. Its translation: CASSLSAGAHEQYF.

The chain links TRBV29-1 to TRBJ1-1; 12 bases are shared with TRBD1. The CDR3 runs 16 residues. The germline V gene encodes CDR1 SQVTM and CDR2 ANQGSEA. V was clipped by 1 base and J by 4 bases; unmatched bases: 7. The CDR3 loop is CSVEGLGQGAITEAFF. The CDR3 nucleotides are TGCAGCGTTGAAGGGTTGGGACAGGGGGCGATCACTGAAGCTTTCTTT. The full variable domain, its missing parts supplied by reference TRBV29-1 and TRBJ1-1, is SAVISQKPSRDICQRGTSLTIQCQVDSQVTMMFWYRQQPGQSLTLIATANQGSEATYESGFVIDKFPISRPNLTFSTLTVSNMSPEDSSIYLCSVEGLGQGAITEAFFGQGTRLTVV.

This clonotype was picked up many times. The chain couples TRBV7-2 to TRBJ1-2; D unclear. The germline V gene encodes CDR1 SGHTA and CDR2 FQGNSA. There are 16 residues in the CDR3. V shed 1 base and J shed 4 bases, with 16 bases lying between them. CDR3 sequence reads: CASSLGSVRLPYGYTF. The CDR3 DNA sequence: TGTGCCAGCAGCTTAGGGTCAGTCCGGCTACCCTATGGCTACACCTTC. The whole variable domain, filled in from reference TRBV7-2 and TRBJ1-2, reads GAGVSQSPSNKVTEKGKDVELRCDPISGHTALYWYRQSLGQGLEFLIYFQGNSAPDKSGLPSDRFSAERTGGSVSTLTIQRTQQEDSAVYLCASSLGSVRLPYGYTFGSGTRLTVV.

This clonotype was counted between two and nine times. J is TRBJ1-3 and V is TRBV12-3 or TRBV12-4; possible D gene TRBD1, 6 bases. The CDR3 extends over 18 amino acids. V was trimmed by 2 bases and J by 4 bases, leaving 21 bases between them. The CDR3, as DNA: TGTGCCAGCAGTTTATCTTTGGACAGCCTCGGGTTCGGAAACACCATATATTTT. This gives the protein CASSLSLDSLGFGNTIYF.

The V call is TRBV19, the J call TRBJ2-1; the D is unclear. The length of the CDR3 is 12 residues. V lost 1 base and J lost 10, with 8 bases in between. Per germline, CDR1 LNHDA and CDR2 SQIVND (reference sequence). CDR3 loop: CASSIGVEEQFF. CDR3 sequence (DNA): TGTGCCAGTAGTATAGGGGTAGAAGAGCAGTTCTTC.

For this clonotype: At one of its ends the junction is not consistent with the germline gene, which may arise from a read error. This sequence joins TRBV7-6 and TRBJ1-1, with a weak D call TRBD1 (5 bases). The CDR3 extends over 13 amino acids. The germline gives CDR1 SGHVS, CDR2 FNYEAQ. For the CDR3, the DNA is TGTGCCAGCAGCTCCGGTTGGGGGGTTGAAGCTCTCTTT. Amino acid sequence: CASSSGWGVEALF.

This clonotype was detected only a few times. This chain joins TRBV27 and TRBJ1-1, with a possible D match to TRBD1 (5 bases). CDR3 length equals 14 residues. In germline, CDR1 is MNHEY, CDR2 SMNVEV (reference sequence). Trimming took off 5 bases at V and 1 base at J, with 11 bases between the two ends. CDR3 in amino acids: CASSTGTENTEAFF. CDR3 coding DNA: TGTGCCAGCAGTACTGGGACGGAGAACACTGAAGCTTTCTTT.

The chain carries TRBV7-9 and TRBJ1-2; D not certain. V lost 4 bases and J lost 8, with 20 bases in between. The germline V gene has CDR1 SEHNR and CDR2 FQNEAQ (reference sequence). The CDR3 totals 15 residues. CDR3 protein: CASSSNRASTRGYTF. CDR3 sequence (DNA): TGTGCCAGCAGCTCAAACCGGGCCTCCACCCGGGGCTACACCTTC.

The V call is TRBV7-9, the J call TRBJ2-3; no definite D call. The V end was cut by 8 bases, the J end by 8 bases, with 20 bases between. Germline V gives CDR1 SEHNR, CDR2 FQNEAQ (reference sequence). The CDR3 length is 14 residues. The CDR3 region has the DNA TGTGCCAGCCCGCGGAGCCCCCTTAGAGTTACGCAGTATTTT. Translation: CASPRSPLRVTQYF.

The gene calls are TRBV29-1 and TRBJ2-7, with D maybe TRBD1 (7 bases). V shed 3 bases and J shed 2 bases, with 17 bases lying between them. The CDR3 contains 15 residues. Germline-derived CDR1 and CDR2 are SQVTM and ANQGSEA. The CDR3 sequence: CSVEVPGGIPYEQYF. CDR3 nucleotides: TGCAGCGTTGAGGTTCCAGGGGGGATCCCCTACGAGCAGTACTTC.

This clonotype was counted at least ten times. V usage is TRBV12-3 or TRBV12-4 and J usage is TRBJ1-5; D is uncertain. The CDR3 has 11 residues. Trimming stripped 0 bases from V and 12 bases from J, with 6 bases between. CDR3 loop: CASSLAGLQHF. The CDR3, as DNA: TGTGCCAGCAGTTTAGCAGGTCTCCAGCATTTT.

This clonotype was recorded a few times. The gene calls are TRBV19 and TRBJ1-3; no definite D call. The CDR3 extends over 14 amino acids. Trimming took off 9 bases at V and 0 bases at J, with 12 bases between the two ends. In germline, CDR1 is LNHDA, CDR2 SQIVND (reference sequence). DNA for the CDR3: TGTGCCAGCCACCCGATTTACTCTGGAAACACCATATATTTT. Protein product: CASHPIYSGNTIYF.

This clonotype appeared many times. V gene TRBV7-8 combines with J gene TRBJ2-1, with 10 bases matching TRBD2. The CDR3 is 17 residues long. The ends lost 6 bases at V and 8 bases at J; junction bases unmatched: 16. Germline loops: CDR1 SGHVS, CDR2 FQNEAQ. CDR3 nucleotide sequence: TGTGCCAGCAGGCAGCGGGTTAGCGGGGGGTTAGTCTATGAGCAGTTCTTC. Amino acids: CASRQRVSGGLVYEQFF.

CDR3 bases: TGCGCCAGCAGCCAAGTTTGGGACAGGGCGAATAATCGTTCACCCCTCCACTTT. This sequence encodes CASSQVWDRANNRSPLHF. V gene TRBV4-1 combines with J gene TRBJ1-6, with TRBD1 matching 9 bases. The germline V gene encodes CDR1 MGHRA and CDR2 YSYEKL. The CDR3 is 18 residues long. Trimming removed 1 base from V and 9 bases from J; junction bases left unmatched: 13.

There are many counts of this clonotype. V usage is TRBV6-2 or TRBV6-3 and J usage is TRBJ2-7, with no clear D. The CDR3 runs to 10 residues. With 8 bases removed from V and 4 bases from J, the gap between germline ends came to 6 bases. CDR1 is MNHEY and CDR2 is SVGEGT in the germline V gene. The DNA of the CDR3 is TGTGCCAGCGGAACTTACGAGCAGTACTTC. Translation: CASGTYEQYF.

V and J are TRBV27 and TRBJ1-5; D is ambiguous. There are 15 residues in the CDR3. Germline CDR1 MNHEY, CDR2 SMNVEV (reference sequence). The ends were cut back, 9 bases at V and 1 base at J, with 16 bases in the middle. The CDR3 spells CASKDTSLSNQPQHF. CDR3 coding DNA: TGTGCCAGTAAAGACACCAGCCTGAGCAATCAGCCCCAGCATTTT.

This clonotype was counted a single time. V and J are TRBV6-5 and TRBJ2-5; D remains unclear. V lost 5 bases and J 1 base, leaving 17 bases between the germline ends. Germline CDR1 and CDR2: MNHEY and SVGAGI. The length of the CDR3 is 16 residues. In DNA form, the CDR3 reads TGTGCCAGCAGTGGACGTCCCCAAGGCGTCCAAGAGACCCAGTACTTC. Protein sequence: CASSGRPQGVQETQYF.

This clonotype has ten or more counts. The DNA for the CDR3 is TGTGCCAGCAGCTTACGGGAGTCTGGAAACACCATATATTTT. Protein product: CASSLRESGNTIYF. V and J are TRBV7-6 and TRBJ1-3; no firm D call. The CDR3 has 14 amino acids. V was pared by 2 bases and J by 1 base, with 6 bases between. CDR1 is SGHVS and CDR2 is FNYEAQ in the germline V gene.

This chain connects TRBV7-2 to TRBJ1-2, with no clear D. Germline lookup yields CDR1 SGHTA and CDR2 FQGNSA. V lost 1 base to trimming and J lost 0 bases, with 6 bases between them. CDR3 length: 14 amino acids. CDR3 sequence: CASSLGASNYGYTF. CDR3 in DNA: TGTGCCAGCAGCTTAGGGGCCTCTAACTATGGCTACACCTTC.

This clonotype has a handful of counts. The chain uses TRBV5-4 and TRBJ1-6, with D unresolved. The CDR3 contains 14 residues. The germline V gene encodes CDR1 SGHNT and CDR2 YYREEE (reference sequence). Trimming removed 2 bases at V and 4 bases at J, with 7 bases between. The CDR3 nucleotides are TGTGCCAGCAGCTTCGGGAGATATAATTCACCCCTCCACTTT. Its translation is CASSFGRYNSPLHF.

This clonotype appeared many times. This chain joins TRBV7-8 and TRBJ2-7; perhaps TRBD2 as D (6 bases). V was cut by 5 bases and J by 3 bases, with 11 bases left in between. This CDR3 comprises 13 residues. Germline V gene data show CDR1 as SGHVS and CDR2 as FQNEAQ. Here the CDR3 reads CASSPGLDYEQYF. In DNA, the CDR3 is TGTGCCAGCAGCCCGGGACTTGACTACGAGCAGTACTTC.

The chain links TRBV6-1 to TRBJ1-2; the D is unclear. CDR1 and CDR2 from the germline V gene are MNHNS and SASEGT. Trimming shortened V by 5 bases and J by 8 bases, and 21 bases separated the two germline ends. CDR3 length: 15 residues. CDR3: CASSHPELGIWGYTF. CDR3 nucleotide sequence: TGTGCCAGCAGTCACCCTGAGCTGGGAATTTGGGGCTACACCTTC.

This clonotype has a handful of counts. The CDR3 loop reads CASSLTPSGGEETQYF. CDR3 nucleotide sequence: TGTGCCAGCAGTTTAACCCCTAGCGGGGGAGAAGAGACCCAGTACTTC. The rearrangement joins TRBV28 to TRBJ2-5, with 10 bases fitting TRBD2. Germline V gene sequence: CDR1 MDHEN, CDR2 SYDVKM. V shed 2 bases, J shed 3 bases, and the junction held 6 bases outside the gene matches. The CDR3 consists of 16 residues.

This clonotype was found many times. The chain uses TRBV7-2 and TRBJ1-6; tentative D call: TRBD1 (5 bases). V lost 3 bases and J 7 bases, leaving 19 bases between the germline ends. The germline V gene has CDR1 SGHTA and CDR2 FQGNSA. This CDR3 comprises 17 residues. The CDR3 nucleotides are TGTGCCAGCAGCTTGACTTTGACAGCCAGGGACAATTCACCCCTCCACTTT. It yields the protein CASSLTLTARDNSPLHF. Variable domain in full (rest from reference TRBV7-2 and TRBJ1-6): GAGVSQSPSNKVTEKGKDVELRCDPISGHTALYWYRQSLGQGLEFLIYFQGNSAPDKSGLPSDRFSAERTGGSVSTLTIQRTQQEDSAVYLCASSLTLTARDNSPLHFGNGTRLTVT.